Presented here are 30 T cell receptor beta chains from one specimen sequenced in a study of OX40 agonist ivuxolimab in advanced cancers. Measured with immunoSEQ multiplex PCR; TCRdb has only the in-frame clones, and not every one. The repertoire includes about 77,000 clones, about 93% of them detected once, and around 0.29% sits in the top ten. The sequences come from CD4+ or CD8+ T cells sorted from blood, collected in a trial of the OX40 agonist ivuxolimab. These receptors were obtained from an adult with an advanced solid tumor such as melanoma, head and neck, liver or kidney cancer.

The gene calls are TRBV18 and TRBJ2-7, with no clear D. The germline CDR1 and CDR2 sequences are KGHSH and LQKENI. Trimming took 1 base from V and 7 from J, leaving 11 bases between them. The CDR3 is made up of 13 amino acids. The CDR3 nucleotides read TGTGCCAGCTCACCACAGGACCTAGGGGAGCAGTACTTC. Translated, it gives CASSPQDLGEQYF.

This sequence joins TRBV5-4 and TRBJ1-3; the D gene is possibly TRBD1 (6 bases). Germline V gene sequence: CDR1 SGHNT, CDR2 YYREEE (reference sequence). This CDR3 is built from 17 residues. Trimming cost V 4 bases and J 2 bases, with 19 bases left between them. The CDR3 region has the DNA TGTGCCAGCAGCCCCCCAGGAGGGGGTCCCACTGGAAACACCATATATTTT. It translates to CASSPPGGGPTGNTIYF.

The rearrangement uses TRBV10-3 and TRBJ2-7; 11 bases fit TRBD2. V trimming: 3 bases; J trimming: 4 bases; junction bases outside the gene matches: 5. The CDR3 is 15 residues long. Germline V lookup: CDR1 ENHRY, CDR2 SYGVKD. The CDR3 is CAISDRLAGRYEQYF. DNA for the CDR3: TGTGCCATCAGTGATAGACTAGCGGGAAGGTACGAGCAGTACTTC.

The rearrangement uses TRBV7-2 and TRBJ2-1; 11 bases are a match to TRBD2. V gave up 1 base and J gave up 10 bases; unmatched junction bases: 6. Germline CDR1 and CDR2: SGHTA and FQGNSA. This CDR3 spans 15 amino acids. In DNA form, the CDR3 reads TGTGCCAGCAGCTTAGGAGTGACTAGCGGGAAGGAGCAGTTCTTC. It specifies CASSLGVTSGKEQFF.

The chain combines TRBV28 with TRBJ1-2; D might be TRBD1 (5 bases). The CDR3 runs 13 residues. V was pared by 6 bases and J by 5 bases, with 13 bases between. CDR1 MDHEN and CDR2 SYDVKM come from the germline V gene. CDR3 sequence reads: CASSLGRIYGYTF. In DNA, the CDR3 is TGTGCCAGCAGCTTGGGGCGGATTTATGGCTACACCTTC.

In DNA, the CDR3 is TGTGCCAGCAGCCGAGACAGGGAAAGCTCCTATAATTCACCCCTCCACTTT. As protein: CASSRDRESSYNSPLHF. The gene calls are TRBV4-2 and TRBJ1-6; TRBD1 aligns across 7 bases. The CDR3 contains 17 residues. The V gene end was trimmed by 4 bases and the J gene end by 0 bases; junction bases not matched to a gene: 6. CDR1 is LGHNA, CDR2 YNFKEQ, per germline.

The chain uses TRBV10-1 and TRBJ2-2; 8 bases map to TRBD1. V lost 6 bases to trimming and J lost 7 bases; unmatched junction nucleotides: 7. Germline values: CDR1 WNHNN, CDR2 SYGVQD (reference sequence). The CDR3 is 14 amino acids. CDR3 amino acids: CASRPGQANGELFF. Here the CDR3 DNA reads TGCGCCAGCAGACCGGGACAGGCGAACGGGGAGCTGTTTTTT.

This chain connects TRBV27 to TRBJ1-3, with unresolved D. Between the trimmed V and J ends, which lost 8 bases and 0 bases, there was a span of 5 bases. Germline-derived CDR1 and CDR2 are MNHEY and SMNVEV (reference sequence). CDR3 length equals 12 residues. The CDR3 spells CASGYSGNTIYF. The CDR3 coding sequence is TGTGCCAGCGGTTACTCTGGAAACACCATATATTTT.

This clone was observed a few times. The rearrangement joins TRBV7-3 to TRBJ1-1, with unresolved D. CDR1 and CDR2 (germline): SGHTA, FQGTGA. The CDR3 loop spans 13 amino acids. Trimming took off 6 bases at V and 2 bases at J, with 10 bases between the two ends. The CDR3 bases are TGTGCCAGCAGTTCGGGATCCAACACTGAAGCTTTCTTT. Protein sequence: CASSSGSNTEAFF.

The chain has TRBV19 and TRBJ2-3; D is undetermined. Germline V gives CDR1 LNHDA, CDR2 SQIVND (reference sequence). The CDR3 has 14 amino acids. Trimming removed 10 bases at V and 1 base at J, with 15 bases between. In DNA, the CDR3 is TGTGCCACCAACGTAGGGCAGGGCACAGATACGCAGTATTTT. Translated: CATNVGQGTDTQYF. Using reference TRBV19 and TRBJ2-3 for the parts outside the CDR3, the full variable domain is DGGITQSPKYLFRKEGQNVTLSCEQNLNHDAMYWYRQDPGQGLRLIYYSQIVNDFQKGDIAEGYSVSREKKESFPLTVTSAQKNPTAFYLCATNVGQGTDTQYFGPGTRLTVL.

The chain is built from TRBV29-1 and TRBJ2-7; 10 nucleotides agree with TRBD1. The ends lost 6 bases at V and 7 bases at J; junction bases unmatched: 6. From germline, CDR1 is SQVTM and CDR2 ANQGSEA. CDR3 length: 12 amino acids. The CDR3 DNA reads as TGCAGCGTGGGGACAGGGGCGGGGGAGCAGTACTTC. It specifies CSVGTGAGEQYF.

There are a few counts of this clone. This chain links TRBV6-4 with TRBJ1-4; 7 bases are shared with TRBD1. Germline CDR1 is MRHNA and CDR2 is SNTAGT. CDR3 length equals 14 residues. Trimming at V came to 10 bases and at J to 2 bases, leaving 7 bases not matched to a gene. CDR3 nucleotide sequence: TGTGCCACCTACACACAGGGGACTAATGAAAAACTGTTTTTT. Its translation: CATYTQGTNEKLFF.

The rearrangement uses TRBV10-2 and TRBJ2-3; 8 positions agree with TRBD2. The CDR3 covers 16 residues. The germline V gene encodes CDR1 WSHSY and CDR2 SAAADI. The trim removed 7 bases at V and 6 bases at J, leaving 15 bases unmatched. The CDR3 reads CASTGRGGSVSDTQYF. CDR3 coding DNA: TGCGCCAGCACAGGTCGGGGGGGGAGTGTGTCGGATACGCAGTATTTT.

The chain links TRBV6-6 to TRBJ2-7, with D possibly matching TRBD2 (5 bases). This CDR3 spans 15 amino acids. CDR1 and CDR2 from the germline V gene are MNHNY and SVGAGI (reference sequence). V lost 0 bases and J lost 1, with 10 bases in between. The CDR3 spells CASSYSPRGSYEQYF. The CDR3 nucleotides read TGTGCCAGCAGTTACTCGCCCCGAGGGTCCTACGAGCAGTACTTC.

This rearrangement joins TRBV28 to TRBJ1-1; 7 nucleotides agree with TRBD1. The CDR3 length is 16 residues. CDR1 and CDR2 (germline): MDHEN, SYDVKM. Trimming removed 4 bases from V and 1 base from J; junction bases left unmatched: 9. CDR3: CASSSITGVRNTEAFF. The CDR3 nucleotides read TGTGCCAGCAGTTCAATTACAGGGGTCCGGAACACTGAAGCTTTCTTT.

CDR3 nucleotide sequence: TGTGCCAGCAGCAAAGGACAGGGCAACACTGAAGCTTTCTTT. It codes for CASSKGQGNTEAFF. The rearrangement links TRBV4-2 to TRBJ1-1; 8 nucleotides line up with TRBD1. CDR1 and CDR2 (germline): LGHNA, YNFKEQ. The CDR3 runs 14 residues. V dropped 5 bases and J dropped 2; count of bases not matched to a gene: 4.

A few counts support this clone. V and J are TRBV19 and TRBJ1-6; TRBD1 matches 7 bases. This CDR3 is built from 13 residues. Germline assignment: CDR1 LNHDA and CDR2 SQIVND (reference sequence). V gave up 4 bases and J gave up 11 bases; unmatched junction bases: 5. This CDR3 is CASSSSRGAPLHF. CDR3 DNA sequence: TGTGCCAGTAGTAGCAGCAGGGGGGCACCCCTCCACTTT.

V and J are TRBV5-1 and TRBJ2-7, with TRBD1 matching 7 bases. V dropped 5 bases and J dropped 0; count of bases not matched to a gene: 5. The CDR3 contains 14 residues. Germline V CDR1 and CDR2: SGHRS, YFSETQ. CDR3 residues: CASSSGQSSYEQYF. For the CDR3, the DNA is TGCGCCAGCAGTTCGGGACAGAGCTCCTACGAGCAGTACTTC.

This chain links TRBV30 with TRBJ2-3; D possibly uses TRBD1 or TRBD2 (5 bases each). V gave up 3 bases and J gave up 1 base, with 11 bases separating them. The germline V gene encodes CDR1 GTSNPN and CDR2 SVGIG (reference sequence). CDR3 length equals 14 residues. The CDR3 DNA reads TGTGCCTGGAGGATGGGACCGCGCACAGATACGCAGTATTTT. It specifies CAWRMGPRTDTQYF.

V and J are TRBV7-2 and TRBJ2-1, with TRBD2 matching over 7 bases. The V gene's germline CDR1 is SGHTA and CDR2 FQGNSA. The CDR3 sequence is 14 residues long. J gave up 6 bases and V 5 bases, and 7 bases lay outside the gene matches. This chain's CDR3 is CASSQAWGGNEQFF. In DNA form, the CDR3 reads TGTGCCAGCAGCCAAGCATGGGGGGGCAATGAGCAGTTCTTC.

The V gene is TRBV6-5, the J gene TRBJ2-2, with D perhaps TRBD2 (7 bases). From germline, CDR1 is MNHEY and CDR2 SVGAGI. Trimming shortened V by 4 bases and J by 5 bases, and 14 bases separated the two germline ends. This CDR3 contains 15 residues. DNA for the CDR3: TGTGCCAGCAGTTCGGCGGGGGCGCGAACCGGGGAGCTGTTTTTT. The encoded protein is CASSSAGARTGELFF.

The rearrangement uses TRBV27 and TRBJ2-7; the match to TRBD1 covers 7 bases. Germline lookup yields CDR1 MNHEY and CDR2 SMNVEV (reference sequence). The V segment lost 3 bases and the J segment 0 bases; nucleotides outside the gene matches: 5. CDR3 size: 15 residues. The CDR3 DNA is TGTGCCAGCAGTTTCTCCAGGGGGTCCTCCTACGAGCAGTACTTC. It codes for CASSFSRGSSYEQYF.

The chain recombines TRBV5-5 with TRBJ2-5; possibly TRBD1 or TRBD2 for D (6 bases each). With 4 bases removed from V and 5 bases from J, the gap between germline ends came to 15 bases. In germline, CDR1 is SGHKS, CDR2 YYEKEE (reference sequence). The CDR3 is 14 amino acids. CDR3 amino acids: CASSRREGGETQYF. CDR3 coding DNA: TGTGCCAGCAGCCGACGTGAAGGGGGGGAGACCCAGTACTTC.

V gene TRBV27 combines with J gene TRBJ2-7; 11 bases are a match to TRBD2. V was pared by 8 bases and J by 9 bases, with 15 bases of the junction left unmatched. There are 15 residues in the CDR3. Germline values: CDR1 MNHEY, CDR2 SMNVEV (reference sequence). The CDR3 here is CASALGVAGGPGQYF. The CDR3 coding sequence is TGTGCCAGCGCCCTCGGGGTAGCGGGAGGGCCAGGGCAGTACTTC.

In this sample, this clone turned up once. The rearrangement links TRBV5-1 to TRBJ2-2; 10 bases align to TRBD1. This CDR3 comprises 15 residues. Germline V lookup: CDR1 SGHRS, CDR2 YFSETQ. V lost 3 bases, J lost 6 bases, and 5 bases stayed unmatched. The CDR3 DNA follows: TGCGCCAGCAGCTGGGGACAGGGGAGCGCCGGGGAGCTGTTTTTT. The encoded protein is CASSWGQGSAGELFF.

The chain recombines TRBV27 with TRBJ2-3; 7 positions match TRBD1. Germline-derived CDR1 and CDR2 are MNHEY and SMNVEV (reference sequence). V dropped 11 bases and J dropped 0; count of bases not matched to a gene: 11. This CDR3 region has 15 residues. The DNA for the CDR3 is TGTGCCTTTTCGGACAGGTCGTCTAGCACAGATACGCAGTATTTT. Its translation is CAFSDRSSSTDTQYF.

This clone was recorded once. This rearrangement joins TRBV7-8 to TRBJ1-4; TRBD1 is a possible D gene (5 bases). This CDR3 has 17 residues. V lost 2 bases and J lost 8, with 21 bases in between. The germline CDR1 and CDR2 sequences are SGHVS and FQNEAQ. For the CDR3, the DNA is TGTGCCAGCAGCTTATGGGGGGGGGACTCCAGCGTGGAAAAACTGTTTTTT. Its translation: CASSLWGGDSSVEKLFF.

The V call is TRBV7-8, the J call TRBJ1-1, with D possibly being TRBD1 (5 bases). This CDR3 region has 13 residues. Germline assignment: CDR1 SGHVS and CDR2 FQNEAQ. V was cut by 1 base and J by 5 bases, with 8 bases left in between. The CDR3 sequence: CASSLGGGTEAFF. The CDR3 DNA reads TGTGCCAGCAGCTTAGGGGGGGGAACTGAAGCTTTCTTT.

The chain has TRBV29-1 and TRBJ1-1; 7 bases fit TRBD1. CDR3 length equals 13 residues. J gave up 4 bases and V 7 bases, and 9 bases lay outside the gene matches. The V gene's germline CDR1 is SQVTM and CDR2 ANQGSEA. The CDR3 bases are TGCAGCGGGGGGGGGACAGCAGCCACTGAAGCTTTCTTT. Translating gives CSGGGTAATEAFF.

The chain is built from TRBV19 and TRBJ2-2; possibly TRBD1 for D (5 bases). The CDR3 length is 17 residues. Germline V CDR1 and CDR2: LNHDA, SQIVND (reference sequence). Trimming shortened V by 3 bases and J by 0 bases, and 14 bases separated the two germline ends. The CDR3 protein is CASSITGAWANTGELFF. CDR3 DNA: TGTGCCAGTAGTATTACTGGGGCTTGGGCGAACACCGGGGAGCTGTTTTTT.